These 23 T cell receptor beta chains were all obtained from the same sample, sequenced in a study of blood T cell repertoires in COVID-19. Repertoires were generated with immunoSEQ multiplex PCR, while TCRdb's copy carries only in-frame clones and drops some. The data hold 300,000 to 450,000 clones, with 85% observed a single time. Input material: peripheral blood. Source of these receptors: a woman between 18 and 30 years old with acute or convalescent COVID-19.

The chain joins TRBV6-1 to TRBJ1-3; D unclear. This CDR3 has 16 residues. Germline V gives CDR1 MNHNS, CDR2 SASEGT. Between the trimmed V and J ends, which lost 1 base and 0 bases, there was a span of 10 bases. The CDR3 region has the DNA TGTGCCAGCAGTGAAGACCCCGCGAACTCTGGAAACACCATATATTTT. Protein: CASSEDPANSGNTIYF.

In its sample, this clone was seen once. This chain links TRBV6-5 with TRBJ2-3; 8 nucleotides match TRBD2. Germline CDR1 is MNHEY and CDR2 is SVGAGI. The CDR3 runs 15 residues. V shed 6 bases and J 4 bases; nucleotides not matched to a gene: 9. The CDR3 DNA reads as TGTGCCAGCAGGCAACAGCGGGAGAGATCAGATACGCAGTATTTT. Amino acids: CASRQQRERSDTQYF.

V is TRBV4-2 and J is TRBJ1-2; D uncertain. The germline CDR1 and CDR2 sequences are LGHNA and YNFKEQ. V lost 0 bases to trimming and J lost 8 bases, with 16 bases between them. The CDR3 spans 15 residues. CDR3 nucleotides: TGTGCCAGCAGCCAAGATCCCTCCCCCCTCTTCGGCTACACCTTC. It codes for CASSQDPSPLFGYTF.

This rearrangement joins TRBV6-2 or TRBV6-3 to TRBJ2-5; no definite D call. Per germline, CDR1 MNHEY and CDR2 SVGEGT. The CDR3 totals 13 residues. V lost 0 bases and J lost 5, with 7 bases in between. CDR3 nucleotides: TGTGCCAGCAGTTACTCGCGTCGCGAGACCCAGTACTTC. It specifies CASSYSRRETQYF.

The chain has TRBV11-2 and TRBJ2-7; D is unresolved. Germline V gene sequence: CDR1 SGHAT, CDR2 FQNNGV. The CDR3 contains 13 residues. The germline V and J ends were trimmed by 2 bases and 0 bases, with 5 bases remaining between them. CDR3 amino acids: CASSLLSSYEQYF. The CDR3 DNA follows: TGTGCCAGCAGCTTATTGAGCTCCTACGAGCAGTACTTC.

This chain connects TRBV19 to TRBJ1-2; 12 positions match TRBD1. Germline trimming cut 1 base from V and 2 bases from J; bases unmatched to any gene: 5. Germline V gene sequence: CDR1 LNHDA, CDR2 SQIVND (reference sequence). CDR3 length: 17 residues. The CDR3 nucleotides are TGTGCCAGTAGTATAGGAGGGACAGGGGGCGGCAACTATGGCTACACCTTC. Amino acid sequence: CASSIGGTGGGNYGYTF.

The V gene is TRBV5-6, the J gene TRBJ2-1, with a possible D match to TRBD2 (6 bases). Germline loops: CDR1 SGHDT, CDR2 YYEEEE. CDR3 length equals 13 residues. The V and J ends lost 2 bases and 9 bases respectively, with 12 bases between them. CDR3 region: CASSFLPGSEQFF. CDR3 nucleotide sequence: TGTGCCAGCAGCTTTCTCCCCGGGAGTGAGCAGTTCTTC. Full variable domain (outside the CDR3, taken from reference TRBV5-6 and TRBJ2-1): DAGVTQSPTHLIKTRGQQVTLRCSPKSGHDTVSWYQQALGQGPQFIFQYYEEEERQRGNFPDRFSGHQFPNYSSELNVNALLLGDSALYLCASSFLPGSEQFFGPGTRLTVL.

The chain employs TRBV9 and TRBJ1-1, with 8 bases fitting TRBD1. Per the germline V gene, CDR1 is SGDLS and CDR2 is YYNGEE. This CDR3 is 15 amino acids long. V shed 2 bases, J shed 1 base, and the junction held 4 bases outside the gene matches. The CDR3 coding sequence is TGTGCCAGCAGCGTTCAGACAGGGGCGAACACTGAAGCTTTCTTT. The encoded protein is CASSVQTGANTEAFF.

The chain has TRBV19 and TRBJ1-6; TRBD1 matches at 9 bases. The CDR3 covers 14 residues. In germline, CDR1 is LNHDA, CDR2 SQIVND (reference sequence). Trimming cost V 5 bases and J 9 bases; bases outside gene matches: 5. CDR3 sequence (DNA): TGTGCCAGTAGTGCAACAGGGGGCGGTTCACCCCTCCACTTT. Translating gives CASSATGGGSPLHF.

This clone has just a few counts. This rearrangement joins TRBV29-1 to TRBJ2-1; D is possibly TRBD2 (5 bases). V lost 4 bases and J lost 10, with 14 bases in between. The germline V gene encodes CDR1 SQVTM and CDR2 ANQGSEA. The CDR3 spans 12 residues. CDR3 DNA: TGCAGCGTTGTGGCAGGTTGGGAGGAGCAGTTCTTC. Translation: CSVVAGWEEQFF.

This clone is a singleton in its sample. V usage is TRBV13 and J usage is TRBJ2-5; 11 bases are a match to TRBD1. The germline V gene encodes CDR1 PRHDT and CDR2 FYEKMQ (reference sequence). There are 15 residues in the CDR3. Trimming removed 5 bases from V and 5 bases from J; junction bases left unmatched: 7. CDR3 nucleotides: TGTGCCAGCAGCGAGGGACAGGGGGTATTGGAGACCCAGTACTTC. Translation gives CASSEGQGVLETQYF.

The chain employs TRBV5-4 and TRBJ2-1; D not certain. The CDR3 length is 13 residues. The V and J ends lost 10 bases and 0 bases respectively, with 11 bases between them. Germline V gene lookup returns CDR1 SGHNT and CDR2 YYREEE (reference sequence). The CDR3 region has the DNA TGTGCCTCCCGAGAGGACTCCTACAATGAGCAGTTCTTC. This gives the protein CASREDSYNEQFF.

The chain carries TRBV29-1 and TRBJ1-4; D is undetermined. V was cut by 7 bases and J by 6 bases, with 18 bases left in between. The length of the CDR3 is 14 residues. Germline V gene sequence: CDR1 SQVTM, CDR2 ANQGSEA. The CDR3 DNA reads TGCAGCGCCGTAGACACTGCCGGGGATGAAAAACTGTTTTTT. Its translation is CSAVDTAGDEKLFF.

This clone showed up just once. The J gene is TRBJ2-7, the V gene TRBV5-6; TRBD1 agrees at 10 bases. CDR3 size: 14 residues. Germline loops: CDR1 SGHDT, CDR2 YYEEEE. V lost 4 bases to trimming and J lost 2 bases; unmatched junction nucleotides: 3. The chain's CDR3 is CASSRGQGAYEQYF. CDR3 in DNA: TGTGCCAGCAGCCGAGGACAGGGGGCCTACGAGCAGTACTTC.

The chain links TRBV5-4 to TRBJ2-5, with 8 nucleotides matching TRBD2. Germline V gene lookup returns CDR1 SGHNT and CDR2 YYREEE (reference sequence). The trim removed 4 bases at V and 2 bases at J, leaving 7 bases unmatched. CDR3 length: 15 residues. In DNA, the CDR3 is TGTGCCAGCAGCCCACCGGGGGGGAAGCAAGAGACCCAGTACTTC. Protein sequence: CASSPPGGKQETQYF.

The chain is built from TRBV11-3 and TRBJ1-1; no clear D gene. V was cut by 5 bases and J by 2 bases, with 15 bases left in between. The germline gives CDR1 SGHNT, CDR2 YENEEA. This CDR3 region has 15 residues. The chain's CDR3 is CASSPTGLGNTEAFF. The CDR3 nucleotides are TGTGCCAGCAGCCCAACCGGACTGGGCAACACTGAAGCTTTCTTT.

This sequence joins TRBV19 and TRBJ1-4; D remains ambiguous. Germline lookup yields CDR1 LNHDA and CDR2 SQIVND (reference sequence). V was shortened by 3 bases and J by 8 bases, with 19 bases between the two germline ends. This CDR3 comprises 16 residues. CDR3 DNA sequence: TGTGCCAGTAGTATTCCGGGATCCGGGATGAGCGAAAAACTGTTTTTT. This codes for CASSIPGSGMSEKLFF.

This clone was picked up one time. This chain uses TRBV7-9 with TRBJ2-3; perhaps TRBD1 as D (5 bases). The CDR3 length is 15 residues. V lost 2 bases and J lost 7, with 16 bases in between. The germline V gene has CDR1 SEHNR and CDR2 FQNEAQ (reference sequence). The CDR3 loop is CASSLMGQAGNTQYF. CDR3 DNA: TGTGCCAGCAGCTTAATGGGGCAGGCAGGGAATACGCAGTATTTT.

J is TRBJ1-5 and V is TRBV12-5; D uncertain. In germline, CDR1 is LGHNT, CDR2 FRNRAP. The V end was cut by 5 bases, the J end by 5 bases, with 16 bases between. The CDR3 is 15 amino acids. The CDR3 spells CASGPGGVPDQPQHF. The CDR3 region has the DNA TGTGCTAGTGGTCCTGGCGGGGTACCCGATCAGCCCCAGCATTTT.

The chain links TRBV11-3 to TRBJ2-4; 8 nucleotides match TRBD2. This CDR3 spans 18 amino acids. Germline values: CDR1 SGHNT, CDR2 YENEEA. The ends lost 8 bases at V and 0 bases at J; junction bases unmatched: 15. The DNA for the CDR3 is TGTGCCAGCCTACCGCCTAGCGGGTTTAAGATAGCCAAAAACATTCAGTACTTC. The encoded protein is CASLPPSGFKIAKNIQYF. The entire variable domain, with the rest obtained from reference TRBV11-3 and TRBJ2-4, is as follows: EAGVVQSPRYKIIEKKQPVAFWCNPISGHNTLYWYLQNLGQGPELLIRYENEEAVDDSQLPKDRFSAERLKGVDSTLKIQPAELGDSAVYLCASLPPSGFKIAKNIQYFGAGTRLSVL.

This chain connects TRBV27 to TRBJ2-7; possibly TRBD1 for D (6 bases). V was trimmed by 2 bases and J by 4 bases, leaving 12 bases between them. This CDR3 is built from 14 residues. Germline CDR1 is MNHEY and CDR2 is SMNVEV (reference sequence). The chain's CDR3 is CASSLAGQLYEQYF. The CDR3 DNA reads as TGTGCCAGCAGTTTAGCAGGACAGTTGTACGAGCAGTACTTC.

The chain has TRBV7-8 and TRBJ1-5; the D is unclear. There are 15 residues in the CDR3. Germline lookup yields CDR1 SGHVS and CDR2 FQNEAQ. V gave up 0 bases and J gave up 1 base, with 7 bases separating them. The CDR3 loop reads CASSLALGSNQPQHF. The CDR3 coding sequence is TGTGCCAGCAGCTTAGCCCTTGGCAGCAATCAGCCCCAGCATTTT.

In nucleotides, the CDR3 is TGTGCCAGCAGGATCGGTCGCAGGGTGAACACTGAAGCTTTCTTT. This sequence encodes CASRIGRRVNTEAFF. This chain joins TRBV27 and TRBJ1-1, with a weak D call TRBD1 (5 bases). Germline lookup yields CDR1 MNHEY and CDR2 SMNVEV (reference sequence). Trimming shortened V by 6 bases and J by 0 bases, and 14 bases separated the two germline ends. The CDR3 consists of 15 residues.